Following are 6 T cell receptor beta chains from one sample sequenced in a study of blood T cells in healthy people across ages. Next came a second PCR, run for roughly 6 to 11 cycles, which used a sample-barcoded 5' primer along with a J-beta primer mix. TCRdb reprocessed the 5' RACE reads with MiXCR, giving one entry per CDR3 protein. The data hold roughly 1.5 million distinct CDR3 sequences, with 35% to 45% observed a single time. Input material: blood. These receptors originate from a woman aged 18-35 years in good health.

The V call is TRBV20-1, the J call TRBJ1-1; no firm D call. The V end lost 6 bases, the J end lost 3 bases, and 14 bases lay between the germline ends. Germline values: CDR1 DFQATT, CDR2 SNEGSKA (reference sequence). The CDR3 covers 13 residues. CDR3 sequence (DNA): TGCAGTGCCCCTTTGTGGGCAGACACTGAAGCTTTCTTT. Protein sequence: CSAPLWADTEAFF.

The chain recombines TRBV4-3 with TRBJ1-6, with 11 bases that match TRBD1. Trimming cost V 0 bases and J 7 bases; bases outside gene matches: 8. Germline CDR1 and CDR2: LGHNA and YSLEER. The CDR3 is 18 residues long. The CDR3 DNA reads as TGCGCCAGCAGCCAAGAGTTACCGGACAGGGGGCAGAATTCACCCCTCCACTTT. Protein sequence: CASSQELPDRGQNSPLHF.

The sample holds a few counts of this clonotype. The V gene is TRBV14, the J gene TRBJ1-1; 8 positions match TRBD1. The CDR3 spans 15 residues. V was clipped by 2 bases and J by 3 bases; unmatched bases: 5. Germline V CDR1 and CDR2: SGHDN, FVKESK. CDR3 DNA: TGTGCCAGCAGCCAAAGCAGGGGGCTAGACACTGAAGCTTTCTTT. As protein: CASSQSRGLDTEAFF. Full variable domain (rest looked up from reference TRBV14 and TRBJ1-1): EAGVTQFPSHSVIEKGQTVTLRCDPISGHDNLYWYRRVMGKEIKFLLHFVKESKQDESGMPNNRFLAERTGGTYSTLKVQPAELEDSGVYFCASSQSRGLDTEAFFGQGTRLTVV.

The V and J genes are TRBV7-6 and TRBJ1-5; D possibly corresponds to TRBD1 (6 bases). The CDR3 sequence is 15 residues long. Trimming left V 5 bases short and J 5 bases short, with 16 bases between. The germline CDR1 and CDR2 sequences are SGHVS and FNYEAQ. The CDR3 sequence: CASSPLTGKYQPQHF. The CDR3 coding sequence is TGTGCCAGCAGCCCATTAACAGGGAAATATCAGCCCCAGCATTTT.

This clonotype was detected a few times. This chain uses TRBV18 with TRBJ1-1, with D maybe TRBD1 (6 bases). The CDR3 has 14 amino acids. The germline gives CDR1 KGHSH, CDR2 LQKENI. V lost 5 bases, J lost 1 base, and 11 bases lay in between. The CDR3 region is CASSGTKGNTEAFF. In DNA, the CDR3 is TGTGCCAGCTCAGGGACAAAAGGGAACACTGAAGCTTTCTTT.

This clonotype was found a few times. CDR3 nucleotide sequence: TGTGCCAGCAGCTTGGGGGAGGGAAGGGCTCAGCCCCAGCATTTT. Protein: CASSLGEGRAQPQHF. The rearrangement links TRBV5-5 to TRBJ1-5; D is undetermined. Germline values: CDR1 SGHKS, CDR2 YYEKEE (reference sequence). V gave up 0 bases and J gave up 6 bases, with 13 bases separating them. The CDR3 has 15 amino acids.